This TCR beta chain came from a study of T-cell reconstitution after alpha-beta-depleted transplantation in children. Overall study results and limits: Certain patients had high TCRbeta diversity at day 60, and it came from recipient T cells and thymic progenitors that survived. T-cell counts and diversity were attributed mostly to newly produced T cells one year after transplant.

The library targeted TCRbeta and was prepared with unique molecular identifiers. MiXCR, run by TCRdb on the PCR reads, gives a single entry per CDR3 protein. Among some 460,000 distinct CDR3 sequences listed, under 20% were seen once. Worth noting for this clonotype: Its antigen is unknown.

The input for sequencing was PBMCs, mostly from graft donor cells, taken 360 days after TCRalphabeta/CD19-depleted stem cell transplant. The receptor's source is a boy under two years old who had a stem cell transplant for Wiskott-Aldrich syndrome, so the T cells may come from the graft donor.

The CDR3 region has the DNA TGTGCCAGCCGCGGGAGTTCGAGTGGGGCCAACGTCCTGACTTTC. Protein: CASRGSSSGANVLTF. The chain uses TRBV12-3 or TRBV12-4 and TRBJ2-6; 7 positions agree with TRBD2. J was trimmed by 3 bases and V by 8 bases; bases with no gene match: 7. CDR3 length equals 15 residues.